The 17 T cell receptor beta chains in this list originate from one sample, sequenced in a study of blood T cell repertoires in COVID-19. Method: immunoSEQ multiplex PCR; TCRdb's copy keeps in-frame clones and lacks some. The sample includes 250,000 to 300,000 clones, about nine tenths of them seen just once. The sequenced sample consisted of PBMCs or T cells enriched from blood (not recorded which). These receptors were obtained from a woman aged 55-75 years who had recovered from COVID-19.

V gene TRBV7-9 combines with J gene TRBJ1-6, with 7 bases identical to TRBD1. CDR1 and CDR2 (germline): SEHNR, FQNEAQ (reference sequence). J was trimmed by 14 bases and V by 4 bases; bases with no gene match: 14. The CDR3 has 15 amino acids. The CDR3, as DNA: TGTGCCAGCAGCTCCCGGGACAGAGTGAGGGAAGCCCTCCACTTT. This codes for CASSSRDRVREALHF. The full variable domain, completed using reference TRBV7-9 and TRBJ1-6, is DTGVSQNPRHKITKRGQNVTFRCDPISEHNRLYWYRQTLGQGPEFLTYFQNEAQLEKSRLLSDRFSAERPKGSFSTLEIQRTEQGDSAMYLCASSSRDRVREALHFGNGTRLTVT.

V is TRBV11-2 and J is TRBJ2-7; D unclear. V shed 3 bases and J shed 1 base, with 10 bases lying between them. This CDR3 is 14 amino acids long. Germline CDR1 is SGHAT and CDR2 is FQNNGV. The CDR3 DNA reads TGTGCCAGCAGCTTGGTCTACCATTCCTACGAGCAGTACTTC. Translated, it gives CASSLVYHSYEQYF.

The CDR3 DNA sequence: TGTGCCAGCAGCTTAGAAGGGGGCGGTGGCTACACCTTC. This codes for CASSLEGGGGYTF. The chain employs TRBV7-9 and TRBJ1-2; 7 bases fit TRBD1. Germline lookup yields CDR1 SEHNR and CDR2 FQNEAQ (reference sequence). The length of the CDR3 is 13 residues. The V and J ends lost 1 base and 7 bases, in that order; junction bases with no gene match: 3. Full variable domain (remainder filled in from reference TRBV7-9 and TRBJ1-2): DTGVSQNPRHKITKRGQNVTFRCDPISEHNRLYWYRQTLGQGPEFLTYFQNEAQLEKSRLLSDRFSAERPKGSFSTLEIQRTEQGDSAMYLCASSLEGGGGYTFGSGTRLTVV.

CDR3 bases: TGTGCCAGTAGTATAGATAGAAACGCCATAGTAGGCAGGGGGCGCGGAACTTACACCTTC. Protein: CASSIDRNAIVGRGRGTYTF. V gene TRBV19 combines with J gene TRBJ1-2, with 8 positions matching TRBD1. J lost 11 bases, V lost 0 bases, and 26 bases had no gene match. The CDR3 length is 20 residues. The germline gives CDR1 LNHDA, CDR2 SQIVND (reference sequence).

This chain joins TRBV5-1 and TRBJ2-3; D not certain. Per the germline V gene, CDR1 is SGHRS and CDR2 is YFSETQ. V was cut by 0 bases and J by 2 bases, with 7 bases left in between. This CDR3 comprises 14 residues. CDR3 region: CASSLESHTDTQYF. The CDR3 nucleotides are TGCGCCAGCAGCTTGGAATCCCACACAGATACGCAGTATTTT.

This rearrangement joins TRBV6-5 to TRBJ1-5; D is ambiguous. The CDR3 contains 11 residues. From germline, CDR1 is MNHEY and CDR2 SVGAGI. Trimming pared 7 bases from V and 1 base from J, leaving 2 bases between. The chain's CDR3 is CASTSNQPQHF. The CDR3 coding sequence is TGTGCCAGCACGAGCAATCAGCCCCAGCATTTT.

J is TRBJ1-4 and V is TRBV2; tentative D call: TRBD1 (6 bases). Germline V gene sequence: CDR1 SNHLY, CDR2 FYNNEI. V dropped 5 bases and J dropped 6 bases, with 16 bases sitting between them. The CDR3 contains 15 residues. The CDR3 protein is CASSPQGQVYEKLFF. As DNA, the CDR3 is TGTGCCAGCAGTCCTCAGGGGCAGGTCTATGAAAAACTGTTTTTT.

The chain employs TRBV10-3 and TRBJ1-2, with 11 bases that match TRBD1. Germline values: CDR1 ENHRY, CDR2 SYGVKD. Trimming took 4 bases from V and 6 from J; bases not matched to a gene: 4. The CDR3 runs 14 residues. This CDR3 reads CAISAGQGVDGYTF. The CDR3 DNA follows: TGTGCCATCAGTGCGGGACAGGGGGTAGATGGCTACACCTTC.

V is TRBV4-2 and J is TRBJ2-7; the match to TRBD2 covers 7 bases. V gave up 2 bases and J gave up 0 bases; unmatched junction bases: 7. CDR3 length equals 16 residues. The V gene's germline CDR1 is LGHNA and CDR2 YNFKEQ. The CDR3 spells CASSQPTGTTSYEQYF. The DNA for the CDR3 is TGTGCCAGCAGCCAACCGACCGGGACTACCTCCTACGAGCAGTACTTC.

The chain uses TRBV5-1 and TRBJ2-3, with 11 bases fitting TRBD2. This CDR3 is 14 amino acids long. The germline CDR1 and CDR2 sequences are SGHRS and YFSETQ. V shed 4 bases and J 6 bases; nucleotides not matched to a gene: 4. CDR3 DNA sequence: TGCGCCAGCAGCAGTAGCGGGAGGGTGGATACGCAGTATTTT. Its protein product is CASSSSGRVDTQYF.

This clone appeared a few times. The chain uses TRBV6-6 and TRBJ2-7; D may be TRBD2 (6 bases). Germline V gives CDR1 MNHNY, CDR2 SVGAGI (reference sequence). There are 14 residues in the CDR3. The V and J ends lost 8 bases and 2 bases respectively, with 16 bases between them. DNA of the CDR3: TGTGCCAGCCTCCCGAGAGGGGAGGCCTACGAGCAGTACTTC. Translated: CASLPRGEAYEQYF.

This sequence joins TRBV21-1 and TRBJ2-7; the table's D call, TRBD1, has no DNA check behind it. TRBV21-1 is a listed pseudogene. The CDR3 loop spans 15 amino acids. CDR3 protein: CASSKQGNLPYEQYF. CDR3 DNA sequence: TGTGCCAGCAGCAAACAGGGGAATCTCCCCTACGAGCAGTACTTC.

The chain links TRBV2 to TRBJ2-7; the D is unclear. The CDR3 has 15 amino acids. CDR1 and CDR2 from the germline V gene are SNHLY and FYNNEI. V was clipped by 6 bases and J by 1 base, with 16 bases between them. The CDR3 DNA is TGTGCCAGCAGGCCGCCACCAACTAAGTCCTACGAGCAGTACTTC. Protein product: CASRPPPTKSYEQYF.

In this sample, this clone turned up a few times. This chain links TRBV30 with TRBJ2-5; maybe TRBD2 (6 bases). Germline V CDR1 and CDR2: GTSNPN, SVGIG (reference sequence). Trimming pared 0 bases from V and 6 bases from J, leaving 14 bases between. This CDR3 has 14 amino acids. The CDR3 loop reads CAWSVYGGGQTQYF. CDR3 DNA: TGTGCCTGGAGTGTATACGGGGGAGGACAGACCCAGTACTTC.

The chain joins TRBV7-9 to TRBJ2-7; TRBD2 might be the D (5 bases). Trimming removed 4 bases from V and 7 bases from J, with 17 bases in between. Germline CDR1 is SEHNR and CDR2 is FQNEAQ (reference sequence). The CDR3 extends over 14 amino acids. CDR3 region: CASSSSLSAGEQYF. The CDR3 region has the DNA TGTGCCAGCAGCTCCTCCCTTAGCGCAGGAGAGCAGTACTTC. The full variable domain, its missing parts supplied by reference TRBV7-9 and TRBJ2-7, is DTGVSQNPRHKITKRGQNVTFRCDPISEHNRLYWYRQTLGQGPEFLTYFQNEAQLEKSRLLSDRFSAERPKGSFSTLEIQRTEQGDSAMYLCASSSSLSAGEQYFGPGTRLTVT.

The rearrangement joins TRBV24-1 to TRBJ2-5, with 9 bases identical to TRBD2. This CDR3 has 13 amino acids. Losses at the gene ends were 11 bases for V and 3 bases for J; bases not matched to a gene: 6. CDR1 is KGHDR, CDR2 SFDVKD, per germline. CDR3 bases: TGTGCCAGGAGGACTAGCGTAAAAGAGACCCAGTACTTC. Its protein is CARRTSVKETQYF.

V gene TRBV6-5 combines with J gene TRBJ1-2, with unresolved D. From germline, CDR1 is MNHEY and CDR2 SVGAGI. The CDR3 extends over 10 amino acids. Trimming shortened V by 6 bases and J by 7 bases, and 6 bases separated the two germline ends. The CDR3 reads CASRAAGYTF. The CDR3 bases are TGTGCCAGCAGAGCGGCTGGCTACACCTTC.